This T cell receptor (beta chain) emerged from a study of shared clonotypes between healthy human individuals. Study information: Ranging from 18 to 49 in age, donors were two women and a few men.

The germline CDR1 and CDR2 sequences are SQVTM and ANQGSEA. CDR3 length equals 12 residues. The V end lost 1 base, the J end lost 3 bases, and 7 bases lay between the germline ends. Study results and limitations: Rarefaction gave evidence that sorted-subset sequencing remained incomplete despite large depth. Shared across several donors were roughly 4.7% of the naive CD4 clonotypes.

This clone showed up just once. Its antigen remains unidentified. Only in-frame clones appear in the TCRdb table, and some are missing; sequencing was by immunoSEQ multiplex PCR. The data contain a few million clones, less than 95% of them seen just once; the ten biggest clones take up 0.37%. The sequenced sample was naive CD4+ T cells from PBMCs. Subset meaning: CD45RA+ positively selected. This receptor was taken from a man in his late teens or twenties in good health. Some clones in this sample may be carry-over from other donors' samples. The rearrangement uses TRBV29-1 and TRBJ2-7; D is undetermined. The CDR3: CSVEVAGYEQYF. The CDR3 DNA reads TGCAGCGTTGAAGTAGCAGGCTACGAGCAGTACTTC.